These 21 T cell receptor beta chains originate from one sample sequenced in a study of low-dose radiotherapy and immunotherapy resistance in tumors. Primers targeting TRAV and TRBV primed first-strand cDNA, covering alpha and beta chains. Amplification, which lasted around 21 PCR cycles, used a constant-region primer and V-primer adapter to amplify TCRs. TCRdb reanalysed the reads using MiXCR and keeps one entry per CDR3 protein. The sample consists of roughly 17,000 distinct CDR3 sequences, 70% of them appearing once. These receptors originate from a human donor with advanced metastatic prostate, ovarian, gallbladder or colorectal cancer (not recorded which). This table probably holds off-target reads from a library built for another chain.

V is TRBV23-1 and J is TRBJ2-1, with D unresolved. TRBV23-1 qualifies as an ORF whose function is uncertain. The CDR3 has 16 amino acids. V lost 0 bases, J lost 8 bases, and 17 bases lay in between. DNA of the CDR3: TGCGCCAGCAGTCAATCCCATGGGTACCGCGGCCATGAGCAGTTCTTC. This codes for CASSQSHGYRGHEQFF.

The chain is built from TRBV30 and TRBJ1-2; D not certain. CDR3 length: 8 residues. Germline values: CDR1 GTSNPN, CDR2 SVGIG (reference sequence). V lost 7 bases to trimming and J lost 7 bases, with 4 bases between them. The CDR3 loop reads CAYSGYTF. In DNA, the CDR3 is TGTGCCTACAGTGGCTACACCTTC.

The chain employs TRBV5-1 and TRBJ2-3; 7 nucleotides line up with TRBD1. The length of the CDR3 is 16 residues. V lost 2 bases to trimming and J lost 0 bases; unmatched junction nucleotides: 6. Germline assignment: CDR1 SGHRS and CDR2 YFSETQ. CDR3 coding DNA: TGCGCCAGCAGCTTTCGGACAGGAACTAGCACAGATACGCAGTATTTT. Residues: CASSFRTGTSTDTQYF.

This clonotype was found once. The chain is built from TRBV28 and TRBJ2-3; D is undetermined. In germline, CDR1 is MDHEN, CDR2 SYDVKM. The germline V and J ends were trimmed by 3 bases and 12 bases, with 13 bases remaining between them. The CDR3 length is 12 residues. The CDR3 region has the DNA TGTGCCAGCAGTTTGCCAATAAATATTCAGTATTTT. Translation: CASSLPINIQYF.

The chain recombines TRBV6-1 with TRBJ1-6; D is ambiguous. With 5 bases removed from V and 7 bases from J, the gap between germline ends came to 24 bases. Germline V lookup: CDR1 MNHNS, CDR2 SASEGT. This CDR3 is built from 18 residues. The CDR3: CASSTRTPGEVRNSPLHF. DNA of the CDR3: TGTGCCAGCAGTACACGGACCCCGGGCGAAGTTCGGAATTCACCCCTCCACTTT.

CDR3 region: CASSKDRGNEQFF. The CDR3 coding sequence is TGTGCCAGCAGCAAGGACAGGGGCAATGAGCAGTTCTTC. The rearrangement links TRBV11-1 to TRBJ2-1, with 9 bases matching TRBD1. The junction had 2 bases not matched to a gene; V was cut back by 5 bases and J by 6 bases. The CDR3 consists of 13 residues. Germline V lookup: CDR1 SGHAT, CDR2 FQDESV (reference sequence).

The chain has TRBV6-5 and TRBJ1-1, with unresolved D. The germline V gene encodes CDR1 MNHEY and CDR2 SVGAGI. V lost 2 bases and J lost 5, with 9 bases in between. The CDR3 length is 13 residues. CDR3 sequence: CASSYAQATEAFF. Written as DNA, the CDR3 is TGTGCCAGCAGTTACGCCCAGGCAACTGAAGCTTTCTTT.

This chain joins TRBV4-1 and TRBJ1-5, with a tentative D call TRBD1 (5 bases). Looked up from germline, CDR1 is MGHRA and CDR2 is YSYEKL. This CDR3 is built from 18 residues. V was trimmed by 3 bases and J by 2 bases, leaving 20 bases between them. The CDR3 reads CASSHLQGRGGGNQPQHF. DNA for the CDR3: TGCGCCAGCAGCCACCTTCAGGGTCGCGGCGGTGGCAATCAGCCCCAGCATTTT.

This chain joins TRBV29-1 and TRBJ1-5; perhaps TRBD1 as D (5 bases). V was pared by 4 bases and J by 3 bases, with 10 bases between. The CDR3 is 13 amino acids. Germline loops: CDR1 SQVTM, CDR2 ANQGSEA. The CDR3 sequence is CSVAGAPNQPQHF. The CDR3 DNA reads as TGCAGCGTTGCCGGGGCGCCCAATCAGCCCCAGCATTTT.

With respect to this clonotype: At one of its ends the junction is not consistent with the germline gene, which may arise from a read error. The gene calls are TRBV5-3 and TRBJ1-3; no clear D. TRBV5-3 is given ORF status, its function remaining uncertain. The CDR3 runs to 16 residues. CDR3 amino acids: CASSLALAFSGNTIYF. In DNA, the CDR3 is TGTGCCAGCAGCTTGGCCTTAGCCTTCTCTGGAAACACCATATATTTT.

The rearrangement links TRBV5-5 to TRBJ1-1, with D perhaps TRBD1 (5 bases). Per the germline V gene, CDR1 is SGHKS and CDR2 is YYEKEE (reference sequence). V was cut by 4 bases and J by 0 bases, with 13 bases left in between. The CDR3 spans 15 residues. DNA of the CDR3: TGTGCCAGCAGCCAGGGCCGGAGTATGAACACTGAAGCTTTCTTT. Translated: CASSQGRSMNTEAFF.

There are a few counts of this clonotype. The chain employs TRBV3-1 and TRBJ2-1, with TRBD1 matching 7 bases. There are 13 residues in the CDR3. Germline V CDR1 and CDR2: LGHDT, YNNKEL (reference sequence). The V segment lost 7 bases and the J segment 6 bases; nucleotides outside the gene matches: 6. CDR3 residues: CASTTGASNEQFF. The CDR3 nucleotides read TGTGCCAGCACAACAGGGGCCTCCAATGAGCAGTTCTTC.

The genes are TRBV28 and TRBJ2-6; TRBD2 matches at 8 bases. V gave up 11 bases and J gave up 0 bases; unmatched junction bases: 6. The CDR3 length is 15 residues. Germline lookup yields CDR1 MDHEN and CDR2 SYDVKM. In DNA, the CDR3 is TGTGCCTCGGGAGGGGGGGCCTCTGGGGCCAACGTCCTGACTTTC. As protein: CASGGGASGANVLTF.

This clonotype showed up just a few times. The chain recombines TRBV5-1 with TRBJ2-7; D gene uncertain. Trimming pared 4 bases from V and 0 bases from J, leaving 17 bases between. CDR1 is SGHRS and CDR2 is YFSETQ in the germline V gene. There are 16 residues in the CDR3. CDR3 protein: CASSNDPRPSSYEQYF. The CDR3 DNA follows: TGCGCCAGCAGCAATGACCCACGCCCGAGCTCCTACGAGCAGTACTTC.

The CDR3 region is CSARPYGTGELFF. CDR3 DNA: TGCAGTGCGAGGCCGTATGGAACCGGGGAGCTGTTTTTT. The chain couples TRBV20-1 to TRBJ2-2; no clear D gene. The ends were cut back, 6 bases at V and 5 bases at J, with 13 bases in the middle. This CDR3 is built from 13 residues. Germline assignment: CDR1 DFQATT and CDR2 SNEGSKA (reference sequence).

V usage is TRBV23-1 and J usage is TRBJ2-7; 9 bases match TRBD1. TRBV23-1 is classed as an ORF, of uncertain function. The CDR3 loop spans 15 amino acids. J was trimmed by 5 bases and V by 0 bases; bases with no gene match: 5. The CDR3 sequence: CASSQSGQGSHEQYF. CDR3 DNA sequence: TGCGCCAGCAGTCAATCCGGACAGGGGTCACACGAGCAGTACTTC.

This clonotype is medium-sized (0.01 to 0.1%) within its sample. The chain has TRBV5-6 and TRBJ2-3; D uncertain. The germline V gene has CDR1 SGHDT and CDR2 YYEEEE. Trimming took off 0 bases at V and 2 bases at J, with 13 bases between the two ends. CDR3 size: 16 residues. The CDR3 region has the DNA TGTGCCAGCAGCTTGGGAGAAGTATTAGTCACAGATACGCAGTATTTT. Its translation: CASSLGEVLVTDTQYF.

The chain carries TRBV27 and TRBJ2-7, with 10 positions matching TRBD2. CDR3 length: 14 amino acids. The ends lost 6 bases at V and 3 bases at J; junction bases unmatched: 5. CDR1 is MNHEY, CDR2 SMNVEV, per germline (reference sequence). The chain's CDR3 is CASRESGRGYEQYF. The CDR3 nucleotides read TGTGCCAGCAGGGAGAGCGGGAGGGGCTACGAGCAGTACTTC.

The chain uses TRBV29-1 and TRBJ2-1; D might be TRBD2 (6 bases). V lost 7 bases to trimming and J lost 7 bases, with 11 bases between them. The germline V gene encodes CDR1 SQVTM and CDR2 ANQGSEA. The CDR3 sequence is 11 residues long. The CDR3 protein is CSARLVNEQFF. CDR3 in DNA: TGCAGCGCCCGACTAGTTAATGAGCAGTTCTTC.

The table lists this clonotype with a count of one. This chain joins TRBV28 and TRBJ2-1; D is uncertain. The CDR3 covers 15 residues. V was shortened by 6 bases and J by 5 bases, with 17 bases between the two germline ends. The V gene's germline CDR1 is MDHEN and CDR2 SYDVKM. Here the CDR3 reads CASSLQLRLHNEQFF. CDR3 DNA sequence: TGTGCCAGCAGCTTACAACTACGACTGCACAATGAGCAGTTCTTC.

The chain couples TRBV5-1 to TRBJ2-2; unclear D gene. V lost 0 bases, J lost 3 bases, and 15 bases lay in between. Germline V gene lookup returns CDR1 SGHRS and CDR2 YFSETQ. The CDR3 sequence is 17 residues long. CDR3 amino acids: CASSLGLSDYDTGELFF. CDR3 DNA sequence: TGCGCCAGCAGCTTGGGTCTTTCCGATTACGACACCGGGGAGCTGTTTTTT.